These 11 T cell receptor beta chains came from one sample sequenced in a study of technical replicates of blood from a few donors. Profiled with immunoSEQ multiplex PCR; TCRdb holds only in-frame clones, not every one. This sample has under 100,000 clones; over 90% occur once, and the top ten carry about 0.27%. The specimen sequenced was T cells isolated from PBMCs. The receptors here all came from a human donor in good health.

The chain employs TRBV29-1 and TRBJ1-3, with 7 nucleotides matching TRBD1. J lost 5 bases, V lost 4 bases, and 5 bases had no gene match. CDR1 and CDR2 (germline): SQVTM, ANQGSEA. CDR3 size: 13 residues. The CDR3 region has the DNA TGCAGCGTTGCTGGACAGGAGAGAAACACCATATATTTT. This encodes CSVAGQERNTIYF.

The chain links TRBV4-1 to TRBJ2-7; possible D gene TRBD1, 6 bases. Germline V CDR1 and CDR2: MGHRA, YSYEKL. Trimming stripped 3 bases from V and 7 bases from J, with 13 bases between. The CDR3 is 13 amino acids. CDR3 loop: CASSQEGTLEQYF. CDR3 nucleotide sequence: TGCGCCAGCAGCCAGGAAGGGACATTAGAGCAGTACTTC.

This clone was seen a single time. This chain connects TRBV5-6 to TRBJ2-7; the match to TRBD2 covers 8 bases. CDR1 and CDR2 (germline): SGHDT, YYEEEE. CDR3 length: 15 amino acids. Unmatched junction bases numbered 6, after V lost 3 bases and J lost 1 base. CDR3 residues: CASSSETSESYEQYF. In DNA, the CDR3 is TGTGCCAGCAGCTCCGAGACTAGCGAGTCCTACGAGCAGTACTTC. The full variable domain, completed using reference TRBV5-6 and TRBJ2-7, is DAGVTQSPTHLIKTRGQQVTLRCSPKSGHDTVSWYQQALGQGPQFIFQYYEEEERQRGNFPDRFSGHQFPNYSSELNVNALLLGDSALYLCASSSETSESYEQYFGPGTRLTVT.

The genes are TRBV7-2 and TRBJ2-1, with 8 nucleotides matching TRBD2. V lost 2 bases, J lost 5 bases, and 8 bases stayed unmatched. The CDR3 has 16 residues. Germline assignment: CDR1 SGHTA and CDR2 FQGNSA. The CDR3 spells CASSLLPGGSDNEQFF. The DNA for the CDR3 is TGTGCCAGCAGCTTATTACCGGGGGGGTCCGACAATGAGCAGTTCTTC.

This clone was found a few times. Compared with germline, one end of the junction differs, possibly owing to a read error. For the CDR3, the DNA is TGTGCCAGCAGCTTTGGAGGGAACCCTGAAGCTTTCTTT. Its translation is CASSFGGNPEAFF. The chain employs TRBV7-8 and TRBJ1-1; D gene uncertain. Germline CDR1 reads SGHVS; CDR2 reads FQNEAQ. This CDR3 has 13 amino acids.

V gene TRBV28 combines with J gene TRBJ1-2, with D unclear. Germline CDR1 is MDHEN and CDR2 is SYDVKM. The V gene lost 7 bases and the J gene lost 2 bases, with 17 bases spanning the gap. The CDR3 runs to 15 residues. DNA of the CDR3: TGTGCCAGCAACCCCCGCCTCGGAGGGAACTATGGCTACACCTTC. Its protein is CASNPRLGGNYGYTF.

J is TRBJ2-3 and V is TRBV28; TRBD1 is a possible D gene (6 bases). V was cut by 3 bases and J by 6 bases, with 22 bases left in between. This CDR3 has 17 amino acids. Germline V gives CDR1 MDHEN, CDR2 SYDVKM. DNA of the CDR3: TGTGCCAGCAGTTTCAAGTATAGCACAGGGAAAAGGGATACGCAGTATTTT. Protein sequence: CASSFKYSTGKRDTQYF.

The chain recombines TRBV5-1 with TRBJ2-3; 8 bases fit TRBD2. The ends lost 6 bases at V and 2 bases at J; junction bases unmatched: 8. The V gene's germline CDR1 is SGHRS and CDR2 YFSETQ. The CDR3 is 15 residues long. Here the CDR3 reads CASNGRGDDTDTQYF. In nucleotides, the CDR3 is TGCGCCAGCAACGGGCGGGGGGACGACACAGATACGCAGTATTTT.

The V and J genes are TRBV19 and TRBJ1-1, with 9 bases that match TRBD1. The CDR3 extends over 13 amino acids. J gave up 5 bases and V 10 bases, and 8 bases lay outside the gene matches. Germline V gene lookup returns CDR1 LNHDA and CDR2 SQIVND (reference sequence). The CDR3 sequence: CATLPTGGTEAFF. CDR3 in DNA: TGTGCCACTCTTCCGACAGGGGGAACTGAAGCTTTCTTT.

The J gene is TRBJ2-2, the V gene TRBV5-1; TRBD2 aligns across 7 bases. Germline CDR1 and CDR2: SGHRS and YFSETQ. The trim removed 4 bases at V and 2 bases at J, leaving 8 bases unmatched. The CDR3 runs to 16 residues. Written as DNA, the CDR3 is TGCGCCAGCAGCCAATTTAGCGGGTCAAACACCGGGGAGCTGTTTTTT. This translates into CASSQFSGSNTGELFF.

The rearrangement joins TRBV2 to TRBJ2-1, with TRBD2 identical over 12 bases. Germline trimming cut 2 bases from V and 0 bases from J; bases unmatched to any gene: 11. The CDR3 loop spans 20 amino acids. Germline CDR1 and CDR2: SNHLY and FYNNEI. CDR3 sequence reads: CASSEISGLAGGSSYNEQFF. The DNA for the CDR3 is TGTGCCAGCAGTGAAATTAGCGGCCTAGCGGGGGGGAGCTCCTACAATGAGCAGTTCTTC.